What follows describes a single T cell receptor (beta chain). The target antigen is unknown. This sample stems from a study of long-term antiretroviral therapy in people with HIV. Study results and limitations: Repertoires in HIV (unlike those of controls) had narrower CDR3 length ranges. Diversity went up after ART and still fell short of transplant donor controls.

Deletions cut 3 bases from V and 2 bases from J, with 14 bases between. Germline V gives CDR1 SGDLS, CDR2 YYNGEE. The length of the CDR3 is 15 residues. Version v3.0 of the immunoSEQ assay ran at survey level. The assay was immunoSEQ multiplex PCR, and TCRdb's table has in-frame clones only and misses some. Found here are about 31,000 clones, 80% to 90% of them singletons; the top ten hold approximately 3.6%. Donors each had at least one pre-ART PBMC sample and at least two post-ART ones. The chain links TRBV9 to TRBJ1-2; TRBD1 might be the D (6 bases). This clonotype was sampled from a man in his late teens or twenties with HIV. Sample: unsorted PBMCs, taken 0.8 years before starting antiretroviral therapy. Here the CDR3 reads CASSAGGQTNYGYTF. In nucleotides, the CDR3 is TGTGCCAGCAGCGCGGGGGGCCAAACCAACTATGGCTACACCTTC.